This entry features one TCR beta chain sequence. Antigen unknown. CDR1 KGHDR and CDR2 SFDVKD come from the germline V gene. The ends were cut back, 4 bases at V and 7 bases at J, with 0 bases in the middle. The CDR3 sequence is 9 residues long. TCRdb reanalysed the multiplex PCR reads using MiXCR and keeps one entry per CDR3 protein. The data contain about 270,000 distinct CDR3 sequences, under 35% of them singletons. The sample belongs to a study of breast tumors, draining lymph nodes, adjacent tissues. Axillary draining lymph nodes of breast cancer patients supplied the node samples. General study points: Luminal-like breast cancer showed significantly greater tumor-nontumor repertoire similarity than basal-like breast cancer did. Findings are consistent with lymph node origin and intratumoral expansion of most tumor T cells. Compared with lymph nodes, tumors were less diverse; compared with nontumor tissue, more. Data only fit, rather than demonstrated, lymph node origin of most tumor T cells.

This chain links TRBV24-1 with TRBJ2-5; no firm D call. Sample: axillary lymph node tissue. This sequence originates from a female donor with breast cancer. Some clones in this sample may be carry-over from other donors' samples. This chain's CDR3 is CATSETQYF. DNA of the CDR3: TGTGCCACCAGTGAGACCCAGTACTTC.